The rows below give T cell receptor beta chains drawn from one sample of a study of shared clonotypes between healthy human individuals. The protocol was immunoSEQ multiplex PCR, while the TCRdb copy is restricted to in-frame clones and leaves out a portion. The sample lists around 690,000 clones; about 90% were seen once. Sequenced material: memory CD8+ T cells from PBMCs. The source of these receptors is a young man in good health. Some clones in this sample may be carry-over from other donors' samples. CDR3s include the opening cysteine and the closing phenylalanine or tryptophan. The D gene is left open where the match is weak. Size is omitted from some rows. Given values are once, few, many or a class for expanded clones.

cdr3_nt cdr3_aa j_call d_call v_call clone_size
TGTGCCAGCAGCCCCGGGACTAGCGGGATGGCCGGGGAGCTGTTTTTT CASSPGTSGMAGELFF TRBJ2-2 TRBD2 TRBV7-2 .
TGTGCCAGCAGTTTAGAAGTCAGGGAGTGGTACGAGCAGTACTTC CASSLEVREWYEQYF TRBJ2-7 . TRBV28 few
TGTGCCAGCCAGTATGCCGGCGAGCAGTACTTC CASQYAGEQYF TRBJ2-7 . TRBV19 .
TGTGCCAGTAGTATCGGAATAGCGGGAGCCATCGCAGATACGCAGTATTTT CASSIGIAGAIADTQYF TRBJ2-3 TRBD2 TRBV19 .
TGTGCCAGCAGTGGCTTGTTAGCAGGGGGGGATCAGCCCCAGCATTTT CASSGLLAGGDQPQHF TRBJ1-5 TRBD1 TRBV2 .
TGCAGCGTTGACGGCAGGGGGAGAGATGGCTACACCTTC CSVDGRGRDGYTF TRBJ1-2 TRBD1 TRBV29-1 .
TGTGCCAGCAGCTCAGGGACAGGGAGGGTCGAGCAGTACTTC CASSSGTGRVEQYF TRBJ2-7 TRBD1 TRBV11-3 .
TGCGCCAGCAGCCGAGGGACTAGCGGACTCTACGAGCAGTACTTC CASSRGTSGLYEQYF TRBJ2-7 TRBD2 TRBV4-1 .
TGCGCCAGCAAAACACCGGGACAGGGGTCCTACGAGCAGTACTTC CASKTPGQGSYEQYF TRBJ2-7 TRBD1 TRBV10-2 .
TGCGCCAGCAGCCAAGCTGCGAAAACATACTACTACGAGCAGTACTTC CASSQAAKTYYYEQYF TRBJ2-7 . TRBV4-3 .
TGCGCCAGCAGCTTGGATCCTCATATGGAGCAGTTCTTC CASSLDPHMEQFF TRBJ2-1 . TRBV5-1 .
TGCGCCAGCAGCCAAGATCGGTCACTAGCGAGGACAGATACGCAGTATTTT CASSQDRSLARTDTQYF TRBJ2-3 TRBD2 TRBV4-3 .
TGTGCCAGCAGCGCAGGGAGTTGGGGCTATGGCTACACCTTC CASSAGSWGYGYTF TRBJ1-2 . TRBV25-1 .
TGTGCCATCAGTGAGGGGGGACTCCACGAGCAGTACTTC CAISEGGLHEQYF TRBJ2-7 . TRBV10-3 .
TGTGCCAGTAGTATGTATCTAGGGGAAGGTCAGCCCCAGCATTTT CASSMYLGEGQPQHF TRBJ1-5 . TRBV19 .
TGTGCCAGCAGCGTCCATGAAAACTCCCCGATACACACAGATACGCAGTATTTT CASSVHENSPIHTDTQYF TRBJ2-3 . TRBV9 once
TGCGCCAGCAGCTTGGGGTGGTCGGGACCCTACACTGAAGCTTTCTTT CASSLGWSGPYTEAFF TRBJ1-1 . TRBV5-1 .
TGTGCCAGCAGCTTAACAGGGGCTGGCGAGCAGTACTTC CASSLTGAGEQYF TRBJ2-7 . TRBV7-3 .
TGTGCCATCAGCTGGACAGGGGGCTCCTACGAGCAGTACTTC CAISWTGGSYEQYF TRBJ2-7 TRBD1 TRBV10-3 .
TGTGCCAGCAGTTTATTGAGAGCGGGAGAGGAGCAGTTCTTC CASSLLRAGEEQFF TRBJ2-1 TRBD2 TRBV28 .
TGTGCCAGCAGTTTCGGAGGTACCGGGGAGCTGTTTTTT CASSFGGTGELFF TRBJ2-2 . TRBV27 .
TGTGCCAGCACACGAGACAGGGGAGTAGGAGGCTACACCTTC CASTRDRGVGGYTF TRBJ1-2 TRBD1 TRBV28 .
TGTGCCAGCAGTGACAGGGGCTATCAGCCCCAGCATTTT CASSDRGYQPQHF TRBJ1-5 . TRBV25-1 few
TGTGCCAGCAGCCCCCTAGGGGTGGGCAATCAGCCCCAGCATTTT CASSPLGVGNQPQHF TRBJ1-5 . TRBV7-2 .
TGTGCCAGCAGCTTAGCACAGGGTAAATACAATGAGCAGTTCTTC CASSLAQGKYNEQFF TRBJ2-1 . TRBV7-3 .
TGTGCCAGTAGTTGGGACAGGGGAGGTTCTCAGCCCCAGCATTTT CASSWDRGGSQPQHF TRBJ1-5 TRBD1 TRBV19 .
TGCAGCGTTGGGGTCGGAGGGGGCTACTACGAGCAGTACTTC CSVGVGGGYYEQYF TRBJ2-7 . TRBV29-1 .
TGTGCCAGCAGTTCCATACGTCCCGGGACAGTAAATCTAGCCAAAAACATTCAGTACTTC CASSSIRPGTVNLAKNIQYF TRBJ2-4 TRBD1 TRBV28 .
TGTGCCAGCAGTACGGTTTTTCCGGGACTAGCGGGAATTGGGTCCTACAATGAGCAGTTCTTC CASSTVFPGLAGIGSYNEQFF TRBJ2-1 TRBD2 TRBV28 once
TGTGCCAGCAGTTTAGGGACAGGAGCCTACGAGCAGTACTTC CASSLGTGAYEQYF TRBJ2-7 TRBD1 TRBV27 few
TGTGCCAGCAGTCCGGGAGGTTATGGCTACACCTTC CASSPGGYGYTF TRBJ1-2 . TRBV27 .
TGTGCCAGCAGCTTAGATATTTTGGCCAAAAACATTCAGTACTTC CASSLDILAKNIQYF TRBJ2-4 . TRBV11-2 .
TGTGCCAGCTCACCCTTCTTCCACGAGCAGTACTTC CASSPFFHEQYF TRBJ2-7 . TRBV18 .
TGTGCCAGCTCACAACCGACAGAAGAGGAAGGCTACACCTTC CASSQPTEEEGYTF TRBJ1-2 . TRBV18 .
TGTGCCAGCAGCTCGGGAAAAGGGGACAGGGCTGCGTACGAGCAGTACTTC CASSSGKGDRAAYEQYF TRBJ2-7 TRBD1 TRBV7-9 .
TGTGCCAGCAGCGAGGGACTAGCTGGATACGAGCAGTACTTC CASSEGLAGYEQYF TRBJ2-7 TRBD2 TRBV9 once
TGTGCCAGCAGTGAATGGGCGGGGCACAATGAGCAGTTCTTC CASSEWAGHNEQFF TRBJ2-1 . TRBV6-1 few
TGTGCCAGCAGAGGGGGGGAGGGGCCTGAAGCTTTCTTT CASRGGEGPEAFF TRBJ1-1 . TRBV5-8 .
TGTGCCAGCAGCTGGGGACTAGGCAGTACTCAAGAGACCCAGTACTTC CASSWGLGSTQETQYF TRBJ2-5 TRBD2 TRBV7-9 .
TGCGCCAGCAGCCAAGTCTCCGACAATGAGCAGTTCTTC CASSQVSDNEQFF TRBJ2-1 . TRBV4-1 .
TGTGCCAGCAGCGTAGGGGGCGATACTGAAGCTTTCTTT CASSVGGDTEAFF TRBJ1-1 . TRBV9 .
TGTGCCAGCTCACCACTTCTTTTCGGGGATACGCAGTATTTT CASSPLLFGDTQYF TRBJ2-3 . TRBV18 .
TGTGCCAGCAGCTTAGTGGCAGGTTCCTACGAGCAGTACTTC CASSLVAGSYEQYF TRBJ2-7 . TRBV7-9 .
TGTGCCAGCAGCTTAGAGGGTAGAACTGAAGCTTTCTTT CASSLEGRTEAFF TRBJ1-1 . TRBV7-3 .
TGTGCCAGCAGCTCAAAGCGGGGGCAAGATAACTATGGCTACACCTTC CASSSKRGQDNYGYTF TRBJ1-2 . TRBV7-8 .
TGTGCCAGCAGTTTAAACCAGGGGGAATCCTACAATGAGCAGTTCTTC CASSLNQGESYNEQFF TRBJ2-1 TRBD1 TRBV27 .
TGCAGCGTTCTAGCGGGAGATTCGGGCGAGCAGTACTTC CSVLAGDSGEQYF TRBJ2-7 TRBD2 TRBV29-1 .
TGCAGCGTTGCTCTTGGGGGACTGTACGAGCAGTACTTC CSVALGGLYEQYF TRBJ2-7 . TRBV29-1 .
TGTGCCAGCAGCTCCAGCGGGAGGGCCCTCTACGAGCAGTACTTC CASSSSGRALYEQYF TRBJ2-7 TRBD2 TRBV5-5 .
TGCGCCAGCAGCTGGTCGACTAGCCCGTTCAATGAGCAGTTCTTC CASSWSTSPFNEQFF TRBJ2-1 TRBD2 TRBV5-1 .